The clone carrying this T cell receptor beta chain was seen a few times. Its antigen remains unidentified. As part of library construction, unique molecular identifiers were attached to individual cDNA molecules. MiXCR was run by TCRdb on the 5' RACE reads, yielding one entry per CDR3 protein. The data show over 75,000 distinct CDR3 sequences, 13% seen once. The data were obtained in a study of early T cells in non-severe SARS-CoV-2 infection. Study details: Sequencing of bulk RNA from unsorted whole blood was done, without chain pairing.

The CDR3 consists of 18 residues. The ends were cut back, 1 base at V and 0 bases at J, with 16 bases in the middle. Germline lookup yields CDR1 SGHTA and CDR2 FQGNSA. Findings of the study overall: VDJdb matching skewed toward anti-spike CD8 responses, missing private and CD4 specificities.

This rearrangement joins TRBV7-2 to TRBJ2-1; possible D gene TRBD2, 7 bases. This TCR was recovered from an adult who was a healthcare worker with PCR-confirmed SARS-CoV-2 infection or an uninfected control (not recorded which). The specimen sequenced was whole blood. The CDR3 region has the DNA TGTGCCAGCAGCTTAGGCGGGGGCAGACTAAGCTCCTACAATGAGCAGTTCTTC. This gives the protein CASSLGGGRLSSYNEQFF.